This is a list of T cell receptor beta chains from one sample in a study of cytomegalovirus exposure and HLA in healthy donors. Using immunoSEQ multiplex PCR, the repertoire was profiled, and TCRdb retains in-frame clones only, with some absent. The sample lists 140,000 to 150,000 clones, 70% to 90% occurring once. The sequencing input was PBMCs. These receptor sequences come from a woman in her thirties or forties in good health and CMV-seronegative. The CDR3 runs from the conserved cysteine through the conserved F or W. The order of the fields is clone size, V gene, D gene, J gene, CDR3 DNA, CDR3 protein. D genes are given only for firm matches. Clone size is not always given. Where it is, it says once, few, many or a class for expanded clones.

size: NA; V: TRBV11-2; D: TRBD1; J: TRBJ1-3; DNA: TGTGCCAGCAGCTCATACAGGGGCCACTCTGGAAACACCATATATTTT; CDR3: CASSSYRGHSGNTIYF
size: NA; V: TRBV30; D: NA; J: TRBJ1-1; DNA: TGTGCCTGGACCACCCAGGCTGAAGCTTTCTTT; CDR3: CAWTTQAEAFF
size: NA; V: TRBV7-7; D: NA; J: TRBJ2-7; DNA: TGTGCCAGCAGCCCACACCCCGGGGACGAGCAGTACTTC; CDR3: CASSPHPGDEQYF
size: NA; V: TRBV27; D: NA; J: TRBJ2-1; DNA: TGTGCCAGCCGGGGGAGCTCCTACAATGAGCAGTTCTTC; CDR3: CASRGSSYNEQFF
size: NA; V: TRBV7-2; D: NA; J: TRBJ2-1; DNA: TGTGCCAGCAGCTTAGTTAGCGATCCCTATGGTGAGCAGTTCTTC; CDR3: CASSLVSDPYGEQFF
size: NA; V: TRBV9; D: TRBD1; J: TRBJ1-1; DNA: TGTGCCAGCAGCGACTCCAGGGGGACCACTGAAGCTTTCTTT; CDR3: CASSDSRGTTEAFF
size: NA; V: TRBV14; D: NA; J: TRBJ1-3; DNA: TGTGCCAGCAGCCATGGACTTGGCAACACCATATATTTT; CDR3: CASSHGLGNTIYF
size: few; V: TRBV10-3; D: NA; J: TRBJ2-1; DNA: TGTGCCGCTGGGGGGGAGCAGTTCTTC; CDR3: CAAGGEQFF
size: once; V: TRBV6-5; D: NA; J: TRBJ2-7; DNA: TGTGCCAGCAGTTACGGCCCAGCCTACGAGCAGTACTTC; CDR3: CASSYGPAYEQYF
size: NA; V: TRBV14; D: TRBD1; J: TRBJ1-2; DNA: TGTGCCAGCAGCCTACAGGGGGCGCGAGGCTACACCTTC; CDR3: CASSLQGARGYTF
size: few; V: TRBV18; D: NA; J: TRBJ1-2; DNA: TGTGCCAGCTCACCGGGCACCAGCTATGGCTACACCTTC; CDR3: CASSPGTSYGYTF
size: NA; V: TRBV6-6; D: NA; J: TRBJ1-3; DNA: TGTGCCAGCAGTTACCAGGGGAGAGGCTCTGGAAACACCATATATTTT; CDR3: CASSYQGRGSGNTIYF
size: NA; V: TRBV7-2; D: NA; J: TRBJ1-4; DNA: TGTGCCAGCAGCTTAGACAGCCCTGCAACTAATGAAAAACTGTTTTTT; CDR3: CASSLDSPATNEKLFF
size: NA; V: TRBV9; D: NA; J: TRBJ2-2; DNA: TGTGCCAGCAGCGTAGCAGCGGCCGCCGGGGAGCTGTTTTTT; CDR3: CASSVAAAAGELFF
size: once; V: TRBV6-5; D: TRBD1; J: TRBJ1-4; DNA: TGTGCCACCGGGACAGCTCGCGAAAAACTGTTTTTT; CDR3: CATGTAREKLFF
size: NA; V: TRBV13; D: TRBD2; J: TRBJ2-7; DNA: TGTGCCAGCAGCTCGTCGGGAGGGAGCGACGAGCAGTACTTC; CDR3: CASSSSGGSDEQYF
size: NA; V: TRBV7-6; D: NA; J: TRBJ1-2; DNA: TGTGCCAGCAGCTTATCTCCACCAAATACCTTAGCTAACTATGGCTACACCTTC; CDR3: CASSLSPPNTLANYGYTF
size: NA; V: TRBV9; D: NA; J: TRBJ1-1; DNA: TGTGCCAGCAGCCCCCGGGACGGGGGGAACACTGAAGCTTTCTTT; CDR3: CASSPRDGGNTEAFF
size: NA; V: TRBV28; D: NA; J: TRBJ2-6; DNA: TGTGCCAGCACCTTAGCGGACCGCTCTGGGGCCAACGTCCTGACTTTC; CDR3: CASTLADRSGANVLTF
size: once; V: TRBV20-1; D: NA; J: TRBJ2-5; DNA: TGCAGTGCTAGAGATGGGGCGACCCAGTACTTC; CDR3: CSARDGATQYF
size: NA; V: TRBV30; D: NA; J: TRBJ1-2; DNA: TGTGCCTGGAATGGGCAGGACTATGGCTACACCTTC; CDR3: CAWNGQDYGYTF
size: NA; V: TRBV4-2; D: NA; J: TRBJ2-5; DNA: TGTGCCAGCAGCCGACGACTAGATGGGAAGGAGACCCAGTACTTC; CDR3: CASSRRLDGKETQYF
size: few; V: TRBV5-4; D: NA; J: TRBJ1-4; DNA: TGTGCCAGCAGCTTTGGGGGGGCTGGTGAAAAACTGTTTTTT; CDR3: CASSFGGAGEKLFF
size: NA; V: TRBV7-9; D: NA; J: TRBJ2-2; DNA: TGTGCCAGCAGCCCTTTCACCGGGGAGCTGTTTTTT; CDR3: CASSPFTGELFF
size: NA; V: TRBV5-8; D: TRBD2; J: TRBJ2-1; DNA: TGTGCCAGCAGCTTAGGCGAAGCGGGAGGCAATGAGCAGTTCTTC; CDR3: CASSLGEAGGNEQFF
size: once; V: TRBV2; D: NA; J: TRBJ2-7; DNA: TGTGCCAGCAGTGGTGAAGCGGACGAGCAGTACTTC; CDR3: CASSGEADEQYF
size: NA; V: TRBV30; D: NA; J: TRBJ1-5; DNA: TGTGCCTGGAGTGTACTTGGGAGGCAGCCCCAGCATTTT; CDR3: CAWSVLGRQPQHF
size: NA; V: TRBV5-1; D: NA; J: TRBJ2-1; DNA: TGCGCCAGCAGCTTGGATCCGGGAGAGGGTAATGAGCAGTTCTTC; CDR3: CASSLDPGEGNEQFF
size: NA; V: TRBV27; D: NA; J: TRBJ2-7; DNA: TGTGCCAGCAGTCTACAGGGACCTCCCTACGAGCAGTACTTC; CDR3: CASSLQGPPYEQYF
size: NA; V: TRBV6-1; D: TRBD1; J: TRBJ2-7; DNA: TGTGCCAGCAGTGCGCCGGGACAGGGGCTCTACGAGCAGTACTTC; CDR3: CASSAPGQGLYEQYF
size: NA; V: TRBV7-2; D: NA; J: TRBJ2-7; DNA: TGTGCCAGCAGCCTCGCGGAGCGCTACGAGCAGTACTTC; CDR3: CASSLAERYEQYF
size: NA; V: TRBV5-4; D: TRBD1; J: TRBJ2-1; DNA: TGTGCCAGCAGCTTCGACAGGGGCAATGAGCAGTTCTTC; CDR3: CASSFDRGNEQFF
size: NA; V: TRBV19; D: TRBD2; J: TRBJ2-1; DNA: TGTGCCAGTAGTACTAGCGGAGAGTACAATGAGCAGTTCTTC; CDR3: CASSTSGEYNEQFF